The sequence of this T cell receptor (beta chain) was determined in a study of T-cell reconstitution after alpha-beta-depleted transplantation in children. The length of the CDR3 is 16 residues. Germline V CDR1 and CDR2: SGHRS, YFSETQ. The V gene lost 4 bases and the J gene lost 5 bases, with 20 bases spanning the gap. During its preparation, the TCRbeta library received unique molecular identifiers. MiXCR, applied by TCRdb to the PCR reads, yields one record per CDR3 protein. The sample includes 200,000 to 250,000 distinct CDR3 sequences, 8.5% to 10% seen only once; the top ten take approximately 6.2%.

The clonotype was recovered from a human donor who donated a stem cell graft to a child with acute lymphoblastic leukemia. The sequenced sample was PBMCs from the stem cell graft donor, obtained from the stem cell graft. This rearrangement joins TRBV5-1 to TRBJ2-3; D is ambiguous. The CDR3 spells CASSPAVHSSLDTQYF. The DNA for the CDR3 is TGCGCCAGCAGCCCGGCCGTGCATTCATCGTTAGATACGCAGTATTTT.